This TCR beta chain was identified in a study of blood T cells in healthy people across ages. A remark on this clonotype: The target antigen is unknown.

PCR was performed a second time for about 7 to 12 cycles using a sample-barcoded 5' primer and a J-beta primer mix. TCRdb reprocessed the 5' RACE reads via MiXCR and lists one record per CDR3 protein. The sample includes just under 750,000 distinct CDR3 sequences, around a fifth seen only once; the top ten take around a fifth. Germline V gives CDR1 SQVTM, CDR2 ANQGSEA. The CDR3 is 15 amino acids. V lost 7 bases, J lost 2 bases, and 10 bases stayed unmatched. Whole-study findings and limits: Strong correlation was found linking TCR beta diversity to naive T cell percentage. Per million T cells, TCR beta diversity dropped about linearly as age rose. Estimated diversity, derived from one million T cells, was regarded as an underestimate.

This TCR was sampled from a man in his 70s in good health. Sequences were obtained from blood. The gene calls are TRBV29-1 and TRBJ2-3; TRBD2 aligns across 9 bases. CDR3 loop: CSGTGTSRITDTQYF. CDR3 bases: TGCAGCGGGACCGGGACTAGCAGGATCACAGATACGCAGTATTTT.